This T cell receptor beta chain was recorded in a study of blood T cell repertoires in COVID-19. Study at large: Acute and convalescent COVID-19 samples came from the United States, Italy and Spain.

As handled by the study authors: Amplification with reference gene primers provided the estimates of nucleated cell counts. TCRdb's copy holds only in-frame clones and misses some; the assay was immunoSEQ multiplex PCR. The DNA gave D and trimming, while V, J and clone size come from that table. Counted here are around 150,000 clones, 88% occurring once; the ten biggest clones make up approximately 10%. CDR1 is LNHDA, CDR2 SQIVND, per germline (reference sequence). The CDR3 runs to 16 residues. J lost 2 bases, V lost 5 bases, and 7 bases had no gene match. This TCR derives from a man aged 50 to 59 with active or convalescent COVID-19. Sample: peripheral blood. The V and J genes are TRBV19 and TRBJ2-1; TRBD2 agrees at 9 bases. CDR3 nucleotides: TGTGCCAGTAGTCCCCGAGTAGCGGGAGCCTACAATGAGCAGTTCTTC. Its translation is CASSPRVAGAYNEQFF.